This TCR beta chain was obtained from a study of CD8+ T cells in alopecia areata (dated by TCRdb to 2016 to 2019). With respect to the entire study: The treated patients, all with moderate-to-severe alopecia areata, were enrolled in an open-label pilot trial of oral tofacitinib given at 5 to 10 mg twice daily. In treated patients, disease severity was measured using the SALT score, which gives the percentage of scalp surface area affected. To study T cell clonal expansion in alopecia areata, the researchers applied high-throughput TCRbeta sequencing to both the C3H/HeJ mouse model and human patients. Patients received tofacitinib for 6 to 18 months and were then followed off drug for 6 months to check for delayed response and recurrence. The RNA source kit depended on sample type: the PAXgene miRNA kit for fixed scalp, the miRNeasy kit for PBMCs, and the RNeasy kit for mouse skin. Amplification of TCRbeta CDR3 regions was done by immunoSEQ multiplex PCR using 35 Vbeta forward primers and 13 Jbeta reverse primers. Scalp tissue and sorted CD4+ and CD8+ peripheral blood T cells from patchy and totalis/universalis alopecia areata patients and from healthy controls were covered by human TCRbeta sequencing. Scalp clonality was compared across normal scalp (n=4), patchy alopecia areata scalp (n=8), and alopecia totalis/universalis scalp (n=8). Tofacitinib-treated patients had biopsies at baseline and at 4 and 24 weeks of treatment, with a later scalp biopsy in several patients. What the work shows at the level of the full study, not this receptor alone: Because the treated cohort was small and had just a single nonresponder, larger studies are needed to establish links between baseline CD8+ expansion and response. Higher clonality and more expanded CD8+ clones were observed in lesional scalp than in normal scalp, particularly in alopecia totalis/universalis, a finding suggestive of antigenic drive. Compared with mice, TCR sequences shared between patients were less clear, possibly partly because of HLA diversity across the patient population. Scalp TCR repertoire analysis is complicated because resident alphabeta T cells in normal human skin are also sequenced, whereas mouse skin is dominated by gammadelta T cells. During tofacitinib treatment, many expanded lesional clones stuck around in both scalp and blood, and this persistence may partly explain why relapse happens after treatment is stopped. Tofacitinib significantly decreased scalp clonality and the number of expanded CD8+ clones among the top 100 scalp clones.

The method was the immunoSEQ multiplex PCR assay. RNA was extracted from all samples and reverse transcribed into cDNA, which served as template for TCR sequencing. First-strand cDNA was synthesized with SuperScript III using a 2:1 mix of oligo-dT and random hexamers. A synthetic immune receptor repertoire was used to assess amplification bias, and residual bias was removed computationally. As for how the authors treated the data: Raw reads were preprocessed to remove errors, and CDR3 was defined according to IMGT conventions as the region from the conserved cysteine to phenylalanine. Clonality was computed by normalizing Shannon entropy by log2 of the number of productive unique TCRs and subtracting the result from 1. Whether scalp clones were CD4 or CD8 was inferred by matching scalp TCRbeta sequences against CD4 and CD8 repertoires sorted from blood. In its TCRdb copy, this immuneACCESS table keeps in-frame sequences only and misses some clones. Where compared with another copy, unresolved V genes explain less than half of these, and the others have no known cause. V, J and clone size reflect that table, while D and trimming were determined from the DNA. The sample yields about 210,000 clones; roughly 66% were counted once. The ten largest clones represent about 1.2% of the sample.

Of note for this clone: What antigen it recognizes has not been identified. Within one base of it there is no much larger clone, and no base qualities were kept.

From a lookup of the germline V gene, CDR1 and CDR2 are SGHAT and FQNNGV. The CDR3, cysteine through phenylalanine, is 14 amino acids long. The DNA shown is the 42-base CDR3, in frame from base 1. Deletion took 1 base off V and 2 bases off J, with a span of 9 bases between the germline ends. The label giving this sample's treatment or condition can be read as: oral pan-JAK inhibitor, 5-10 mg twice daily. Lesional scalp punch biopsies and peripheral blood were obtained from alopecia areata patients. PBMCs were isolated by density centrifugation and stained for CD3, CD4 and CD8, after which CD4+ and CD8+ T cells were sorted on a FACSAria.

The TCR comes from a human donor with alopecia areata. The chain is made from TRBV11-2 and TRBJ2-7; the D gene cannot be named for sure. The specimen was CD4+ T cells sorted from blood, collected at week 44, from a patient treated with tofacitinib. The CDR3 region reads CASSLVRYPYEQYF. DNA sequence: TGTGCCAGCAGCTTAGTTCGGTACCCCTACGAGCAGTACTTC.